The clone carrying this T cell receptor beta chain occurred many times. No antigen is known for it. The source of the sample is a study of regulatory T cells in long-lasting Graves disease. The study's findings and limits: Persistent patients had a count of shared public clonotypes (approximately 2,700) that exceeded that of new patients (966).

This CDR3 has 16 amino acids. Germline V CDR1 and CDR2: MDHEN, SYDVKM. Trimming removed 8 bases from V and 4 bases from J; junction bases left unmatched: 17. The time point was: persistent/refractory GD, antithyroid drugs over 5 years with positive TRAb. Making the TCR library involved RNA that had been extracted from PBMCs. It was American Thyroid Association guidelines that determined Graves' disease diagnosis. EDTA tubes held 8 to 10 milliliters of peripheral blood from each patient. Researchers made TCR beta libraries by using iRepertoire HTBI primers and running Arm-PCR on CDR3 regions. TCRdb re-derived calls from the multiplex PCR reads in MiXCR, one entry per CDR3 protein. Of 450,000 or so distinct CDR3 sequences in the sample, approximately 22% were seen once.

Sequences were derived from peripheral blood mononuclear cells (PBMCs), sampled when the disease was refractory, from a patient treated with antithyroid drugs. The chain links TRBV28 to TRBJ2-7, with 7 bases identical to TRBD1. This TCR was sampled from a female donor with Graves disease. The CDR3 sequence: CASFTQGRGLTYEQYF. Here the CDR3 DNA reads TGTGCCAGCTTCACACAGGGGCGAGGGCTAACTTACGAGCAGTACTTC.